Below, one T cell receptor (beta chain) is given with its context. Its antigen is unidentified. This entry belongs to a study of cytomegalovirus exposure and HLA in healthy donors. The study, taken as a whole, reports: Roughly even sequencing depth across donors was the assumption behind the presence/absence analyses. Researchers reported from a later analysis that most CMV-associated TCR beta chains appeared HLA-restricted.

Germline lookup yields CDR1 LNHNV and CDR2 YYDKDF (reference sequence). V was cut by 5 bases and J by 2 bases, with 19 bases left in between. This CDR3 spans 16 amino acids. PCR primers comprised 60 Vbeta and 13 Jbeta primers. Profiling relied on immunoSEQ multiplex PCR, and the TCRdb table lists in-frame clones only, not all of them. The sample contains roughly 160,000 clones, 65% to 75% of which appear only once. The V call is TRBV15, the J call TRBJ2-7, with a tentative D call TRBD1 (6 bases). This sequence originates from a girl between 5 and 17 years old in good health and CMV-seronegative. Sequencing was performed on PBMCs. This CDR3 is CATSQTGTLITYEQYF. The CDR3, as DNA: TGTGCCACCAGCCAAACCGGGACACTGATCACCTACGAGCAGTACTTC.